The clone carrying this T cell receptor beta chain appeared a few times. The data originate from a study of T cells after somatic rescue of genetic block. The CDR3 has 15 residues. Germline-derived CDR1 and CDR2 are MNHEY and SMNVEV (reference sequence). V was trimmed by 0 bases and J by 5 bases, leaving 13 bases between them. Sequencing was performed with immunoSEQ multiplex PCR; in TCRdb, only in-frame clones are kept and a portion is missing. The profile covers 60,000 to 75,000 clones, with about 90% appearing a single time and approximately 3% taken by the ten largest. V usage is TRBV27 and J usage is TRBJ1-2; D uncertain. The source is a man aged 40-49 years. Material: peripheral blood mononuclear cells (PBMCs). The CDR3: CASSLSMGGGYGYTF. CDR3 DNA sequence: TGTGCCAGCAGTTTATCGATGGGAGGAGGGTATGGCTACACCTTC.